This entry concerns a single T cell receptor (beta chain). The data originate from a study of blood T cells in healthy people across ages. At the level of the study: About one barcoded beta molecule per two T cells was the capture yield of template switching.

This CDR3 has 20 residues. PCR was performed a second time for about 7 to 11 cycles using a sample-barcoded 5' primer and a J-beta primer mix. Each cDNA molecule was tagged by a template-switch adaptor that had 12 random nucleotides. TCRdb redid the calling of the 5' RACE reads with MiXCR, one entry per CDR3 protein. Of approximately 2,000,000 distinct CDR3 sequences in the sample, around 40% were seen once. Roughly 10 milliliters was the volume of peripheral blood drawn from each donor. Specimen: blood. The rearrangement links TRBV21-1 to TRBJ1-5; the table's D call TRBD1 went unverified against the DNA. TRBV21-1 is designated a pseudogene. The source of this sequence is a human donor in good health. Written as DNA, the CDR3 is TGTGCCAGCAGCACGCGAAGTCGGGACAGGGCATTTAGCAAGTATCAGCCCCAGCATTTT. Protein: CASSTRSRDRAFSKYQPQHF.